What follows are 32 T cell receptor beta chains derived from one specimen sequenced in a study of T cell responses to AZD1222 COVID-19 vaccine. Sequenced by immunoSEQ multiplex PCR; TCRdb stores in-frame clones only, minus some. This sample has 120,000 or so clones, with about 90% found just once. Source: peripheral blood, taken on day 0 of AZD1222 vaccination. These TCRs come from an adult in good health.

This clone was recorded only once. The gene calls are TRBV28 and TRBJ2-3; TRBD1 matches 10 bases. There are 19 residues in the CDR3. Germline CDR1 and CDR2: MDHEN and SYDVKM. J was trimmed by 4 bases and V by 3 bases; bases with no gene match: 16. CDR3 DNA: TGTGCCAGCAGTTTGGCCATTGAAAGGGGACAGGGGATCCCAGATACGCAGTATTTT. This sequence encodes CASSLAIERGQGIPDTQYF.

The chain carries TRBV6-5 and TRBJ2-6, with no clear D. Per the germline V gene, CDR1 is MNHEY and CDR2 is SVGAGI. The V and J ends lost 4 bases and 0 bases respectively, with 10 bases between them. The CDR3 length is 16 residues. CDR3 sequence reads: CASSSGGSSGANVLTF. DNA of the CDR3: TGTGCCAGCAGTTCTGGCGGAAGCTCTGGGGCCAACGTCCTGACTTTC.

V is TRBV7-3 and J is TRBJ1-2; 9 nucleotides match TRBD1. V lost 5 bases, J lost 5 bases, and 3 bases stayed unmatched. This CDR3 is 13 amino acids long. In germline, CDR1 is SGHTA, CDR2 FQGTGA. The CDR3 region has the DNA TGTGCCAGCAGCCAGGGACAGGGTTATGGCTACACCTTC. Encoded protein: CASSQGQGYGYTF.

The chain joins TRBV6-6 to TRBJ1-3; TRBD1 might be the D (5 bases). Germline V gives CDR1 MNHNY, CDR2 SVGAGI (reference sequence). V was cut by 7 bases and J by 0 bases, with 10 bases left in between. The CDR3 totals 14 residues. The CDR3 DNA follows: TGTGCCAGCATCGACGGGGGCTCTGGAAACACCATATATTTT. Translating it yields CASIDGGSGNTIYF.

The rearrangement uses TRBV27 and TRBJ2-7; D gene unclear. This CDR3 contains 13 residues. Germline CDR1 and CDR2: MNHEY and SMNVEV (reference sequence). V gave up 6 bases and J gave up 5 bases, with 14 bases separating them. CDR3: CASSLGPYDEQYF. DNA of the CDR3: TGTGCCAGCAGCCTAGGCCCCTATGACGAGCAGTACTTC.

This chain joins TRBV19 and TRBJ1-3; D is perhaps TRBD1 (5 bases). CDR1 and CDR2 from the germline V gene are LNHDA and SQIVND (reference sequence). V gave up 3 bases and J gave up 0 bases, with 21 bases separating them. The CDR3 loop spans 19 amino acids. CDR3 amino acids: CASSMGQLVNWYSGNTIYF. Written as DNA, the CDR3 is TGTGCCAGTAGTATGGGGCAGCTGGTCAACTGGTACTCTGGAAACACCATATATTTT.

This rearrangement joins TRBV27 to TRBJ1-6; a weak D match, TRBD1 (6 bases). CDR3 length equals 13 residues. Trimming removed 7 bases at V and 7 bases at J, with 11 bases between. In germline, CDR1 is MNHEY, CDR2 SMNVEV (reference sequence). The CDR3 here is CASTKGGNSPLHF. CDR3 coding DNA: TGTGCCAGCACCAAAGGGGGGAATTCACCCCTCCACTTT.

The J gene is TRBJ2-5, the V gene TRBV10-1; a weak D match, TRBD1 (5 bases). Germline-derived CDR1 and CDR2 are WNHNN and SYGVQD (reference sequence). V was clipped by 4 bases and J by 1 base, with 7 bases between them. This CDR3 comprises 13 residues. CDR3 coding DNA: TGCGCCAGCAGTGGACAGCCCCAAGAGACCCAGTACTTC. Translated, it gives CASSGQPQETQYF.

The chain employs TRBV6-5 and TRBJ2-7, with D possibly matching TRBD1 (6 bases). V was clipped by 11 bases and J by 5 bases, with 16 bases between them. The CDR3 runs 12 residues. Germline loops: CDR1 MNHEY, CDR2 SVGAGI. The CDR3 DNA is TGTGCCGGCTCCAAAACAGGGAACGAGCAGTACTTC. Amino acid sequence: CAGSKTGNEQYF.

The V gene is TRBV6-5, the J gene TRBJ1-1; D gene ambiguous. In germline, CDR1 is MNHEY, CDR2 SVGAGI. This CDR3 region has 14 residues. Trimming cost V 5 bases and J 7 bases, with 17 bases left between them. The CDR3 DNA is TGTGCCAGCAGTCCCGCTCCGGCTACCTTTGAAGCTTTCTTT. Translation gives CASSPAPATFEAFF.

The chain uses TRBV5-1 and TRBJ2-7; 8 nucleotides match TRBD1. After removal of 2 bases from V and 4 bases from J, the junction contained 5 bases not matched to a gene. Germline V gene lookup returns CDR1 SGHRS and CDR2 YFSETQ. CDR3 length equals 14 residues. In DNA, the CDR3 is TGCGCCAGCAGCTTTAGTGACAGGGGTTACGAGCAGTACTTC. It encodes CASSFSDRGYEQYF.

This clone appeared a single time. V and J are TRBV11-1 and TRBJ1-5; 7 bases agree with TRBD1. There are 15 residues in the CDR3. J was trimmed by 5 bases and V by 8 bases; bases with no gene match: 12. Per germline, CDR1 SGHAT and CDR2 FQDESV (reference sequence). The CDR3 DNA sequence: TGTGCCAGCGCCGGGGTGACAGGGAACCATCAGCCCCAGCATTTT. It yields the protein CASAGVTGNHQPQHF.

The chain combines TRBV3-1 (or the pseudogene TRBV3-2) with TRBJ1-5; possible D gene TRBD1, 5 bases. Trimming shortened V by 1 base and J by 2 bases, and 6 bases separated the two germline ends. The CDR3 totals 14 residues. Germline-derived CDR1 and CDR2 are LGHDT and YNNKEL (reference sequence). This CDR3 is CASSQGGGNQPQHF. Written as DNA, the CDR3 is TGTGCCAGCAGCCAAGGAGGGGGCAATCAGCCCCAGCATTTT.

The rearrangement joins TRBV30 to TRBJ1-1, with D possibly TRBD1 on 6 matching bases. V was pared by 4 bases and J by 0 bases, with 12 bases between. The CDR3 runs to 14 residues. Looked up from germline, CDR1 is GTSNPN and CDR2 is SVGIG (reference sequence). CDR3 loop: CAWNPGAMNTEAFF. The CDR3 nucleotides are TGTGCCTGGAACCCAGGGGCCATGAACACTGAAGCTTTCTTT.

This sequence joins TRBV6-6 and TRBJ2-5; D is unresolved. V dropped 8 bases and J dropped 5 bases, with 18 bases sitting between them. The CDR3 totals 14 residues. Germline values: CDR1 MNHNY, CDR2 SVGAGI (reference sequence). The CDR3 loop reads CASSGPGSGETQYF. DNA for the CDR3: TGTGCCAGCTCCGGACCGGGCTCCGGGGAGACCCAGTACTTC.

This clone was seen just once. The chain is built from TRBV14 and TRBJ2-1, with 8 bases aligning to TRBD2. J lost 8 bases, V lost 0 bases, and 9 bases had no gene match. This CDR3 contains 16 residues. Germline V gives CDR1 SGHDN, CDR2 FVKESK. This chain's CDR3 is CASSQDLSGRSDEQFF. The CDR3, as DNA: TGTGCCAGCAGCCAAGATTTAAGCGGGAGAAGCGATGAGCAGTTCTTC.

This clone was recorded a few times. J is TRBJ2-5 and V is TRBV15, with 10 bases identical to TRBD1. The CDR3 runs 16 residues. The V segment lost 1 base and the J segment 1 base; nucleotides outside the gene matches: 3. The germline V gene encodes CDR1 LNHNV and CDR2 YYDKDF (reference sequence). CDR3 sequence (DNA): TGTGCCACCAGCAGAGTGACAGGGGGCCTCCAAGAGACCCAGTACTTC. Protein: CATSRVTGGLQETQYF.

The chain employs TRBV12-3 or TRBV12-4 and TRBJ1-1; D unresolved. The CDR3 is made up of 12 amino acids. The V and J ends lost 3 bases and 5 bases respectively, with 7 bases between them. CDR3 protein: CASSLRETEAFF. CDR3 DNA sequence: TGTGCCAGCAGTTTGAGGGAGACTGAAGCTTTCTTT.

The gene calls are TRBV5-1 and TRBJ1-2; D call uncertain. V gave up 5 bases and J gave up 1 base, with 15 bases separating them. This CDR3 spans 15 amino acids. The germline V gene encodes CDR1 SGHRS and CDR2 YFSETQ. The CDR3 region has the DNA TGCGCCAGCAGGCGGTCAGATACCCTTAACTATGGCTACACCTTC. It codes for CASRRSDTLNYGYTF.

This chain links TRBV5-4 with TRBJ2-1, with D tentatively TRBD1 (5 bases). Germline assignment: CDR1 SGHNT and CDR2 YYREEE (reference sequence). The V gene lost 2 bases and the J gene lost 1 base, with 13 bases spanning the gap. The CDR3 has 16 residues. The CDR3 here is CASSFRQRQSYNEQFF. In DNA form, the CDR3 reads TGTGCCAGCAGCTTCAGACAGCGCCAATCCTACAATGAGCAGTTCTTC.

This chain joins TRBV27 and TRBJ1-3; D might be TRBD1 (5 bases). Per germline, CDR1 MNHEY and CDR2 SMNVEV (reference sequence). The CDR3 sequence is 14 residues long. Trimming took off 3 bases at V and 4 bases at J, with 10 bases between the two ends. This CDR3 is CASSFKDTGNTIYF. CDR3 nucleotide sequence: TGTGCCAGCAGTTTCAAGGACACGGGAAACACCATATATTTT.

The CDR3 sequence is CASAPPPGMGNQPQHF. Written as DNA, the CDR3 is TGTGCTAGTGCCCCGCCCCCCGGGATGGGCAATCAGCCCCAGCATTTT. The chain combines TRBV12-5 with TRBJ1-5; D not certain. This CDR3 region has 16 residues. V was clipped by 7 bases and J by 2 bases, with 18 bases between them. Germline V gene data show CDR1 as LGHNT and CDR2 as FRNRAP.

The CDR3 DNA is TGTGCCAGCAGCGCAGACAGGCCCGGTTACACTGAAGCTTTCTTT. This codes for CASSADRPGYTEAFF. The J gene is TRBJ1-1, the V gene TRBV9; TRBD1 is a possible D gene (6 bases). V lost 3 bases and J 3 bases, leaving 15 bases between the germline ends. In germline, CDR1 is SGDLS, CDR2 YYNGEE. This CDR3 is 15 amino acids long. The full variable domain, completed using reference TRBV9 and TRBJ1-1, is DSGVTQTPKHLITATGQRVTLRCSPRSGDLSVYWYQQSLDQGLQFLIQYYNGEERAKGNILERFSAQQFPDLHSELNLSSLELGDSALYFCASSADRPGYTEAFFGQGTRLTVV.

The chain carries TRBV7-6 and TRBJ2-1; D gene ambiguous. V gave up 5 bases and J gave up 0 bases, with 11 bases separating them. This CDR3 comprises 15 residues. Germline CDR1 is SGHVS and CDR2 is FNYEAQ. The CDR3 DNA sequence: TGTGCCAGCAGCCTTAGCCACAGCTCCTACAATGAGCAGTTCTTC. It codes for CASSLSHSSYNEQFF.

This chain uses TRBV2 with TRBJ1-3; no clear D. Germline assignment: CDR1 SNHLY and CDR2 FYNNEI. There are 13 residues in the CDR3. V was shortened by 6 bases and J by 0 bases, with 6 bases between the two germline ends. Written as DNA, the CDR3 is TGTGCCAGCAGGGAGTCCTCTGGAAACACCATATATTTT. Translation: CASRESSGNTIYF. The full variable domain, in which reference TRBV2 and TRBJ1-3 provide the parts outside the CDR3, is EPEVTQTPSHQVTQMGQEVILRCVPISNHLYFYWYRQILGQKVEFLVSFYNNEISEKSEIFDDQFSVERPDGSNFTLKIRSTKLEDSAMYFCASRESSGNTIYFGEGSWLTVV.

V usage is TRBV10-3 and J usage is TRBJ2-1, with TRBD2 as a possible D gene (5 bases). V gave up 6 bases and J gave up 7 bases, with 13 bases separating them. From germline, CDR1 is ENHRY and CDR2 SYGVKD. The CDR3 is made up of 13 amino acids. The CDR3 protein is CAIRGDYRNEQFF. For the CDR3, the DNA is TGTGCCATCAGAGGAGACTATCGGAATGAGCAGTTCTTC.

The V and J genes are TRBV30 and TRBJ1-1; a weak D match, TRBD1 (5 bases). Trimming removed 4 bases from V and 4 bases from J, with 10 bases in between. The CDR3 covers 12 residues. The germline V gene has CDR1 GTSNPN and CDR2 SVGIG (reference sequence). CDR3 sequence (DNA): TGTGCCTGGACAGGGACGGGCACTGAAGCTTTCTTT. This gives the protein CAWTGTGTEAFF.

The gene calls are TRBV3-1 (or the pseudogene TRBV3-2) and TRBJ1-3; no definite D call. This CDR3 contains 12 residues. Germline CDR1 LGHDT, CDR2 YNNKEL (reference sequence). Trimming cost V 0 bases and J 5 bases, with 2 bases left between them. CDR3 loop: CASSQDRNTIYF. The CDR3, as DNA: TGTGCCAGCAGCCAAGATAGAAACACCATATATTTT.

This sequence joins TRBV2 and TRBJ1-2, with D possibly TRBD1 on 6 matching bases. CDR1 and CDR2 (germline): SNHLY, FYNNEI. Trimming cost V 1 base and J 2 bases, with 11 bases left between them. This CDR3 has 15 residues. The CDR3 DNA sequence: TGTGCCAGCAGTGAAGGGGGGCAGGGGAACTATGGCTACACCTTC. Protein product: CASSEGGQGNYGYTF.

The gene calls are TRBV19 and TRBJ2-7, with 9 positions matching TRBD1. Germline values: CDR1 LNHDA, CDR2 SQIVND (reference sequence). Unmatched junction bases numbered 6, after V lost 5 bases and J lost 4 bases. The CDR3 is made up of 14 amino acids. CDR3: CASSVRDRAYEQYF. The CDR3 DNA sequence: TGTGCCAGTAGTGTCCGGGACAGGGCTTACGAGCAGTACTTC.

The V call is TRBV12-3 or TRBV12-4, the J call TRBJ1-2; D is ambiguous. V shed 0 bases and J shed 7 bases, with 6 bases lying between them. The CDR3 is made up of 12 amino acids. In DNA form, the CDR3 reads TGTGCCAGCAGTTTAGCGGTTCGTGGCTACACCTTC. Protein product: CASSLAVRGYTF.

The V call is TRBV15, the J call TRBJ1-4; 8 bases fit TRBD1. The V and J ends lost 7 bases and 3 bases, in that order; junction bases with no gene match: 4. In germline, CDR1 is LNHNV, CDR2 YYDKDF (reference sequence). The CDR3 totals 14 residues. The CDR3 is CATTQDRANEKLFF. DNA of the CDR3: TGTGCCACCACCCAGGACAGGGCTAATGAAAAACTGTTTTTT.